Listed here are 3 T cell receptor beta chains from one sample, sequenced in a study of tumor-infiltrating lymphocytes in primary liver carcinoma. TCR beta cDNA was reverse-transcribed from approximately 0.45 ug of total RNA. The reaction used a constant-region primer and ProtoScript II reverse transcriptase. TCR beta libraries came from three nested multiplex PCR rounds using slightly modified ARM-PCR. TRBV1-TRBV30 forward and Cbeta reverse primers drove the first two approximately 10-cycle rounds. From the multiplex PCR reads, TCRdb called clonotypes with MiXCR, one entry per CDR3 protein. This table has roughly 80,000 distinct CDR3 sequences, 69% appearing once. Starting material for RNA and DNA co-extraction consisted of about 17-30 mg of unsorted bulk tissue. Sequencing was done on a sample of tumor-adjacent normal liver tissue. Every receptor here comes from a man in his forties with primary liver carcinoma and hepatitis B virus infection.

On this clonotype: An end of the junction differs from the germline gene, which may be a read error. V is TRBV11-2 and J is TRBJ1-5; no clear D. The CDR3 extends over 12 amino acids. Germline V lookup: CDR1 SGHAT, CDR2 FQNNGV. CDR3 protein: CTSSSLRQPQHF. The CDR3 bases are TGTACCAGCAGCTCGCTGCGGCAGCCCCAGCATTTT.

In regard to this clonotype: A single base separates this from a much larger clone, so it may be a read error. The chain uses TRBV11-2 and TRBJ1-2; TRBD1 matches at 8 bases. The germline V gene has CDR1 SGHAT and CDR2 FQNNGV. The CDR3 is 14 amino acids. For the CDR3, the DNA is TGCGCCAGCAGCTTAGCCGGACAGGGTAGTGGCTACACCTTC. Its translation is CASSLAGQGSGYTF.

On this clonotype: The conserved closing phenylalanine or tryptophan is absent in this CDR3, likely reflecting a read error. The J gene is TRBJ1-2, the V gene TRBV11-2; 9 nucleotides match TRBD1. This CDR3 comprises 15 residues. Germline-derived CDR1 and CDR2 are SGHAT and FQNNGV. This chain's CDR3 is CTRSYTGGSSPGYTI. CDR3 bases: TGTACCAGGAGCTATACAGGGGGCTCCTCCCCTGGCTACACCATC.